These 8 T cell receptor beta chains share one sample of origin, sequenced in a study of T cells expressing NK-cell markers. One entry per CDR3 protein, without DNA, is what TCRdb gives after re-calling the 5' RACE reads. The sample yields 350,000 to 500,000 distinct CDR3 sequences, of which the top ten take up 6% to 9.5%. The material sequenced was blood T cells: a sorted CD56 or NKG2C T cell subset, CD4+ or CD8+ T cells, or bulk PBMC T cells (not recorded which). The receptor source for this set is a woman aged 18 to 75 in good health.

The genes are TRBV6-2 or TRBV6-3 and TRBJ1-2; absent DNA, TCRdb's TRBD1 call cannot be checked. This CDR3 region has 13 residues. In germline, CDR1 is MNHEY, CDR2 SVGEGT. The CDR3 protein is CASNQGPGRGYTF.

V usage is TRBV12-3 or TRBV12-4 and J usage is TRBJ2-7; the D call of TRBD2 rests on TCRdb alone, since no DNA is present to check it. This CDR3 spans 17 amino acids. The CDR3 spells CASSLLGLAGSLDEQYF.

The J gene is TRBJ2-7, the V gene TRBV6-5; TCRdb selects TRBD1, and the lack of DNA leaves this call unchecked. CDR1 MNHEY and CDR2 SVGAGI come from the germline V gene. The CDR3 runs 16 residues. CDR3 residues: CASSYGLAPSYYEQYF.

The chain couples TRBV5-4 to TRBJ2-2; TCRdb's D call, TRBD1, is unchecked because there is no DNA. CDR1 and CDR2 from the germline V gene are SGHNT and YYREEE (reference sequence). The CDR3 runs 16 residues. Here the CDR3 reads CASSLEGTSITGELFF.

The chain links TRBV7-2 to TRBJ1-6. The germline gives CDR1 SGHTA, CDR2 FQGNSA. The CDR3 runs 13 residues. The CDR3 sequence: CASSLDGNSPLHF. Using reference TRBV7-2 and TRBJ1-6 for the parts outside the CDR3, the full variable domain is GAGVSQSPSNKVTEKGKDVELRCDPISGHTALYWYRQSLGQGLEFLIYFQGNSAPDKSGLPSDRFSAERTGGSVSTLTIQRTQQEDSAVYLCASSLDGNSPLHFGNGTRLTVT.

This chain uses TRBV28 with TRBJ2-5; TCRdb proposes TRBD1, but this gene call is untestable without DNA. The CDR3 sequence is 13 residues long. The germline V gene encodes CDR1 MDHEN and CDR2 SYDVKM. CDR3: CASSSPKQGRAHF.

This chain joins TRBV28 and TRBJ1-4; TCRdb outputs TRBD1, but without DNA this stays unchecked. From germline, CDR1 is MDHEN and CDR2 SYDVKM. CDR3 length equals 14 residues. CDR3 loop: CASRNDRGGEKLFF.

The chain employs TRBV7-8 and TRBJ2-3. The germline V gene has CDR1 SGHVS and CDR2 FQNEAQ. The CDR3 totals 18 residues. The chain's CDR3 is CASSLERGLRAYTDTQYF. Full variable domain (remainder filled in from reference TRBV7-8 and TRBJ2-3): GAGVSQSPRYKVAKRGQDVALRCDPISGHVSLFWYQQALGQGPEFLTYFQNEAQLDKSGLPSDRFFAERPEGSVSTLKIQRTQQEDSAVYLCASSLERGLRAYTDTQYFGPGTRLTVL.